The 25 T cell receptor beta chains given below trace back to one sample, sequenced in a study of graft-versus-host responses after intestinal transplantation. Assay: immunoSEQ multiplex PCR; the TCRdb copy retains only in-frame clones and omits some. Found here are about 71,000 clones, less than 95% of them singletons; the top ten hold about 1.3%. These TCRs' antigens remain unknown. The sample in question was unstimulated CD8+ T cells sorted from spleen or lymph node cells, obtained before intestinal transplant. The receptors come from a human donor who received an intestinal transplant.

The chain couples TRBV10-3 to TRBJ1-1; D remains unclear. The CDR3 is 14 residues long. V lost 4 bases to trimming and J lost 1 base, with 10 bases between them. Per the germline V gene, CDR1 is ENHRY and CDR2 is SYGVKD. CDR3 nucleotide sequence: TGTGCCATCAGTGGCCAGACGGGGAACACTGAAGCTTTCTTT. Translation: CAISGQTGNTEAFF.

The chain couples TRBV2 to TRBJ2-7; D is undetermined. V lost 2 bases and J 7 bases, leaving 12 bases between the germline ends. Germline CDR1 is SNHLY and CDR2 is FYNNEI. The CDR3 has 13 amino acids. The CDR3: CASSEFLGDEQYF. DNA of the CDR3: TGTGCCAGCAGTGAATTCCTCGGAGATGAGCAGTACTTC.

This clone was seen a handful of times. This sequence joins TRBV6-5 and TRBJ2-7, with 7 nucleotides matching TRBD1. This CDR3 region has 13 residues. CDR1 and CDR2 from the germline V gene are MNHEY and SVGAGI. The V segment lost 2 bases and the J segment 12 bases; nucleotides outside the gene matches: 10. CDR3 sequence: CASSYVGGGPRYF. The CDR3 coding sequence is TGTGCCAGCAGTTACGTAGGGGGCGGCCCCCGGTACTTC.

The J gene is TRBJ2-7, the V gene TRBV19; D is possibly TRBD1 (5 bases). This CDR3 has 13 residues. Germline V gene data show CDR1 as LNHDA and CDR2 as SQIVND (reference sequence). V lost 5 bases, J lost 0 bases, and 8 bases lay in between. The CDR3 sequence: CASSVTVSYEQYF. The CDR3 region has the DNA TGTGCCAGTAGTGTGACAGTCTCCTACGAGCAGTACTTC.

The chain carries TRBV5-8 and TRBJ1-2; no definite D call. The CDR3 is made up of 14 amino acids. The germline gives CDR1 SGHTS, CDR2 YDEGEE. Trimming pared 4 bases from V and 6 bases from J, leaving 16 bases between. CDR3 sequence reads: CASSPRPVRDGYTF. The CDR3 region has the DNA TGTGCCAGCAGCCCCAGACCTGTGCGGGATGGCTACACCTTC.

The J gene is TRBJ2-6, the V gene TRBV19; D possibly corresponds to TRBD2 (6 bases). The V end was cut by 3 bases, the J end by 7 bases, with 13 bases between. The germline gives CDR1 LNHDA, CDR2 SQIVND (reference sequence). The CDR3 is 15 residues long. The CDR3 sequence: CASSMVREIANVLTF. The CDR3 bases are TGTGCCAGTAGTATGGTCCGGGAGATAGCCAACGTCCTGACTTTC. The whole variable domain, remainder taken from reference TRBV19 and TRBJ2-6, is DGGITQSPKYLFRKEGQNVTLSCEQNLNHDAMYWYRQDPGQGLRLIYYSQIVNDFQKGDIAEGYSVSREKKESFPLTVTSAQKNPTAFYLCASSMVREIANVLTFGAGSRLTVL.

The chain combines TRBV9 with TRBJ1-3, with D unclear. Germline V gene lookup returns CDR1 SGDLS and CDR2 YYNGEE. The V end was cut by 3 bases, the J end by 8 bases, with 6 bases between. The CDR3 runs 11 residues. CDR3 sequence (DNA): TGTGCCAGCAGCGGACTCGACACCATATATTTT. It translates to CASSGLDTIYF.

The chain carries TRBV27 and TRBJ1-2; no clear D gene. V was trimmed by 4 bases and J by 7 bases, leaving 13 bases between them. Germline V gives CDR1 MNHEY, CDR2 SMNVEV (reference sequence). The CDR3 covers 13 residues. This CDR3 is CASSWSIESGYTF. In nucleotides, the CDR3 is TGTGCCAGCAGTTGGTCAATTGAGAGTGGCTACACCTTC.

This chain links TRBV7-3 with TRBJ2-1; tentatively, D is TRBD2 (5 bases). The CDR3 contains 16 residues. CDR1 and CDR2 from the germline V gene are SGHTA and FQGTGA. V was pared by 5 bases and J by 5 bases, with 19 bases between. The CDR3 DNA sequence: TGTGCCAGCAGCGCAACCCTGACTAACCTAAACAATGAGCAGTTCTTC. Translated, it gives CASSATLTNLNNEQFF.

This chain joins TRBV27 and TRBJ1-5; no clear D. Trimming took 0 bases from V and 6 from J, leaving 9 bases between them. Per germline, CDR1 MNHEY and CDR2 SMNVEV (reference sequence). The CDR3 totals 14 residues. The CDR3 DNA follows: TGTGCCAGCAGTTTATCGGGGAGAGGTCAGCCCCAGCATTTT. Protein sequence: CASSLSGRGQPQHF.

This clone was found a few times. V gene TRBV7-3 combines with J gene TRBJ2-1; the D gene is possibly TRBD2 (5 bases). The V end lost 5 bases, the J end lost 2 bases, and 13 bases lay between the germline ends. In germline, CDR1 is SGHTA, CDR2 FQGTGA. The CDR3 has 15 amino acids. CDR3 loop: CASSPDGLPYNEQFF. For the CDR3, the DNA is TGTGCCAGCAGCCCCGACGGACTTCCCTACAATGAGCAGTTCTTC.

This clone was seen at least ten times. This rearrangement joins TRBV7-9 to TRBJ2-3; 9 bases match TRBD1. This CDR3 region has 14 residues. CDR1 and CDR2 (germline): SEHNR, FQNEAQ (reference sequence). The trim removed 7 bases at V and 6 bases at J, leaving 8 bases unmatched. In nucleotides, the CDR3 is TGTGCCAGCAATCGTTTGGGACAGGGCGATACGCAGTATTTT. This translates into CASNRLGQGDTQYF.

The chain has TRBV27 and TRBJ1-1, with D possibly matching TRBD1 (5 bases). The CDR3 extends over 14 amino acids. Trimming shortened V by 5 bases and J by 0 bases, and 10 bases separated the two germline ends. Germline V gene sequence: CDR1 MNHEY, CDR2 SMNVEV (reference sequence). The chain's CDR3 is CASSTGLLNTEAFF. The CDR3 DNA is TGTGCCAGCAGTACGGGACTCCTGAACACTGAAGCTTTCTTT.

The chain uses TRBV5-8 and TRBJ2-7; 10 nucleotides match TRBD2. CDR3 length: 14 residues. The germline V gene encodes CDR1 SGHTS and CDR2 YDEGEE. The V and J ends lost 4 bases and 4 bases, in that order; junction bases with no gene match: 5. CDR3 sequence reads: CASSLELAGYEQYF. The CDR3 DNA follows: TGTGCCAGCAGCCTAGAACTAGCGGGGTACGAGCAGTACTTC.

This chain links TRBV4-1 with TRBJ1-2, with D unclear. Per germline, CDR1 MGHRA and CDR2 YSYEKL. The CDR3 extends over 13 amino acids. V was trimmed by 2 bases and J by 6 bases, leaving 10 bases between them. CDR3 region: CASSQHTRDGYTF. CDR3 DNA sequence: TGCGCCAGCAGCCAACACACGAGGGATGGCTACACCTTC.

The CDR3 nucleotides are TGTGCCAGCACACCGACAGGGGATCAGCCCCAGCATTTT. As protein: CASTPTGDQPQHF. The rearrangement links TRBV19 to TRBJ1-5, with 8 nucleotides matching TRBD1. The germline CDR1 and CDR2 sequences are LNHDA and SQIVND (reference sequence). The CDR3 covers 13 residues. J was trimmed by 5 bases and V by 9 bases; bases with no gene match: 6.

CDR3 DNA: TGTGCCAGCAGCGCCCAACAGGGGCGCTCTAATTCACCCCTCCACTTT. Translating gives CASSAQQGRSNSPLHF. The chain carries TRBV9 and TRBJ1-6; 7 nucleotides align to TRBD1. Germline assignment: CDR1 SGDLS and CDR2 YYNGEE. J was trimmed by 6 bases and V by 3 bases; bases with no gene match: 9. This CDR3 contains 16 residues.

The chain carries TRBV6-5 and TRBJ1-1, with a possible D match to TRBD1 (6 bases). The CDR3 is made up of 14 amino acids. The ends were cut back, 5 bases at V and 1 base at J, with 11 bases in the middle. The V gene's germline CDR1 is MNHEY and CDR2 SVGAGI. The CDR3 loop reads CASSRGTANTEAFF. The CDR3 region has the DNA TGTGCCAGCAGTAGGGGGACGGCGAACACTGAAGCTTTCTTT.

CDR3 nucleotide sequence: TGTGCCAGCAGTGATTTCCCCGCCGCCGGGGCTGAAGCTTTCTTT. Its protein is CASSDFPAAGAEAFF. This chain uses TRBV2 with TRBJ1-1; the D is unclear. The V gene lost 3 bases and the J gene lost 6 bases, with 17 bases spanning the gap. From germline, CDR1 is SNHLY and CDR2 FYNNEI. The CDR3 is 15 residues long.

V and J are TRBV14 and TRBJ2-3; D remains ambiguous. The CDR3 sequence is 12 residues long. Per germline, CDR1 SGHDN and CDR2 FVKESK. The V and J ends lost 5 bases and 4 bases respectively, with 7 bases between them. In DNA, the CDR3 is TGTGCCAGCAGCGGCTGGTCAGATACGCAGTATTTT. It specifies CASSGWSDTQYF.

This clone was counted a few times. This rearrangement joins TRBV4-1 to TRBJ1-6; no definite D call. V was clipped by 2 bases and J by 5 bases, with 4 bases between them. The germline V gene has CDR1 MGHRA and CDR2 YSYEKL. CDR3 size: 13 residues. The CDR3 loop is CASSQTNNSPLHF. The CDR3 coding sequence is TGCGCCAGCAGCCAAACAAATAATTCACCCCTCCACTTT.

The V gene is TRBV15, the J gene TRBJ1-4; 7 bases fit TRBD1. This CDR3 is built from 14 residues. Germline loops: CDR1 LNHNV, CDR2 YYDKDF (reference sequence). Germline trimming cut 1 base from V and 7 bases from J; bases unmatched to any gene: 3. The CDR3 loop reads CATSRVQGSEKLFF. The CDR3 nucleotides read TGTGCCACCAGCAGAGTACAGGGGAGTGAAAAACTGTTTTTT.

J is TRBJ2-5 and V is TRBV2; 9 bases fit TRBD2. CDR1 and CDR2 (germline): SNHLY, FYNNEI. The CDR3 covers 16 residues. Trimming cost V 4 bases and J 1 base; bases outside gene matches: 7. CDR3 in amino acids: CASSGRAGGIQETQYF. CDR3 nucleotide sequence: TGTGCCAGCAGTGGTAGAGCGGGGGGCATCCAAGAGACCCAGTACTTC.

The chain uses TRBV6-4 and TRBJ1-2; a possible D gene is TRBD1 (6 bases). Trimming removed 11 bases at V and 4 bases at J, with 14 bases between. Germline V gene data show CDR1 as MRHNA and CDR2 as SNTAGT. This CDR3 is built from 12 residues. CDR3 sequence (DNA): TGTGCCGCGGGGGACACGATCTATGGCTACACCTTC. It specifies CAAGDTIYGYTF.

This clone was found once. This chain's CDR3 is CASSPRDRAYSGANVLTF. The CDR3 DNA is TGTGCCAGCAGTCCTCGGGACAGGGCTTACTCTGGGGCCAACGTCCTGACTTTC. The gene calls are TRBV27 and TRBJ2-6; 9 bases map to TRBD1. Germline loops: CDR1 MNHEY, CDR2 SMNVEV (reference sequence). With 5 bases clipped from V and 0 bases from J, the junction kept 8 bases outside the gene matches. The CDR3 is made up of 18 amino acids. Using reference TRBV27 and TRBJ2-6 for the parts outside the CDR3, the full variable domain is EAQVTQNPRYLITVTGKKLTVTCSQNMNHEYMSWYRQDPGLGLRQIYYSMNVEVTDKGDVPEGYKVSRKEKRNFPLILESPSPNQTSLYFCASSPRDRAYSGANVLTFGAGSRLTVL.